This T cell receptor beta chain was recorded in a study of response to subunit inactivated influenza vaccine. TCRdb re-called the RT-PCR reads with MiXCR, one entry per CDR3 protein. Counted here are hundreds of thousands of distinct CDR3 sequences, roughly 14% occurring once; the ten biggest clones make up approximately 10%. Germline values: CDR1 SEHNR, CDR2 FQNEAQ (reference sequence). This CDR3 has 16 amino acids. The V end lost 3 bases, the J end lost 1 base, and 14 bases lay between the germline ends. This clonotype has just a few counts. Its cognate antigen is unknown. Study conclusions and caveats: Only a handful of new T cells, the authors suggested, are recruited with each seasonal influenza vaccination.

This sequence originates from a man aged 50-60 years who received an inactivated influenza vaccine. Specimen: PBMCs from blood, collected 11 to 12 days after vaccination. This chain connects TRBV7-9 to TRBJ2-3; D is possibly TRBD2 (5 bases). CDR3: CASSFRGIGGTDTQYF. In DNA form, the CDR3 reads TGTGCCAGCAGCTTCCGGGGTATTGGGGGCACAGATACGCAGTATTTT.